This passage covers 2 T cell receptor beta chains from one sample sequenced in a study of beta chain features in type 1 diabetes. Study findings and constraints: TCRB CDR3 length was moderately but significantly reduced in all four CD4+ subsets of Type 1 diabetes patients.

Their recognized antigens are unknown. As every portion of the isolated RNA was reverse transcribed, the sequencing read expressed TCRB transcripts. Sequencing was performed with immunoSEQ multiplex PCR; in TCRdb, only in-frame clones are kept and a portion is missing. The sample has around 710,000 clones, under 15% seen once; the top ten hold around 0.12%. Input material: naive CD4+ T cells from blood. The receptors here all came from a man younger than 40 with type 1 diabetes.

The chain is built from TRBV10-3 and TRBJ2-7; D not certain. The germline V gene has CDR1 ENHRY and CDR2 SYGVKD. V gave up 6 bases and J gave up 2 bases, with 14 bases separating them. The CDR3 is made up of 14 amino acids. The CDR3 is CAIRSTDDTYEQYF. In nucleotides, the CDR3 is TGTGCCATCAGGTCAACAGACGATACCTACGAGCAGTACTTC.

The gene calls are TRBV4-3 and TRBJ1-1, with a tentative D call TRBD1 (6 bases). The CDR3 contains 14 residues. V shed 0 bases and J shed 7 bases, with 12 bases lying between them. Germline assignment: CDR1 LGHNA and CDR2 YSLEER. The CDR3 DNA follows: TGCGCCAGCAGCCAAGAAGTTGGGGACAATGAAGCTTTCTTT. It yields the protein CASSQEVGDNEAFF.